This T cell receptor beta chain was profiled in a study of cytomegalovirus exposure and HLA in healthy donors. About this clone itself: Its antigen is not identified.

There are 14 residues in the CDR3. From germline, CDR1 is MNHNS and CDR2 SASEGT. V shed 8 bases and J 0 bases; nucleotides not matched to a gene: 3. Regarding the study as a whole: According to the study, 150 to 200 TCR beta chains were cytomegalovirus-associated. Researchers had no immune exposure information except CMV serostatus available. A later analysis linked a missense variant in DCLRE1C to the trimming of TCR beta V and J genes. It was reportedly the case that the classifier diagnosed cytomegalovirus status with high specificity and sensitivity.

PCR involved 60 Vbeta and 13 Jbeta primers. TCRdb keeps only in-frame clones here, not all; method: immunoSEQ multiplex PCR. The repertoire has some 140,000 clones, 76% of them found once; the top ten carry 1.8%. The sequenced material came from PBMCs. This rearrangement joins TRBV6-1 to TRBJ1-1, with 10 positions matching TRBD1. The source is a female donor in good health and CMV-seropositive. In DNA, the CDR3 is TGTGCCAGCGGGACAGGGGACATGAACACTGAAGCTTTCTTT. Translated: CASGTGDMNTEAFF.